This T cell receptor (beta chain) appears in the sequencing data of a study of CD8+CD57+ T cells in acquired aplastic anemia. Genomic DNA constituted the template upon which TCR beta VDJ and CDR3 profiling was performed. TCRdb re-called the reads with MiXCR, one entry per CDR3 protein. The data hold approximately 120,000 distinct CDR3 sequences, with approximately 41% observed a single time. Previously, flow cytometry had revealed CD8+CD57+ cell expansion in the patients chosen for sequencing. Patients had undergone no therapy by the time their blood was sampled. Germline V gene sequence: CDR1 SGDLS, CDR2 YYNGEE. Trimming shortened V by 0 bases and J by 6 bases, and 13 bases separated the two germline ends. This CDR3 has 14 residues.

The TCR sequence derives from a human donor with aplastic anemia. Input material: sorted CD4+, CD8+, or CD8+CD57+ T cells (not recorded which) from PBMCs. V is TRBV9 and J is TRBJ2-7, with D possibly being TRBD1 or TRBD2 (5 bases each). The CDR3 DNA follows: TGTGCCAGCAGCGTAGAGGGAGATAGGGGCGAGCAGTACTTC. Protein: CASSVEGDRGEQYF.